Below are 28 T cell receptor beta chains sequenced from a single sample in a study of cytomegalovirus exposure and HLA in healthy donors. 60 Vbeta and 13 Jbeta primers were used in PCR. The protocol was immunoSEQ multiplex PCR, while the TCRdb copy is restricted to in-frame clones and leaves out a portion. The sample shows some 60,000 clones, approximately 80% of them seen only once. The sequencing sample was made of PBMCs. The receptors stem from a man aged 35 to 55 in good health and CMV-seronegative.

The chain recombines TRBV11-2 with TRBJ2-7; 8 bases are shared with TRBD2. The CDR3 spans 14 residues. The germline gives CDR1 SGHAT, CDR2 FQNNGV. The ends lost 5 bases at V and 3 bases at J; junction bases unmatched: 6. CDR3 in amino acids: CASSPSGSVYEQYF. Written as DNA, the CDR3 is TGTGCCAGCAGCCCAAGCGGGAGTGTCTACGAGCAGTACTTC.

This rearrangement joins TRBV2 to TRBJ2-1, with a tentative D call TRBD2 (5 bases). Deletions cut 6 bases from V and 6 bases from J, with 15 bases between. Germline V gives CDR1 SNHLY, CDR2 FYNNEI. This CDR3 is 14 amino acids long. The CDR3 DNA reads TGTGCCAGCAGGAGGGAGCGCAGTGGCAATGAGCAGTTCTTC. Protein product: CASRRERSGNEQFF.

The CDR3 is CSVRQGTTEAFF. In DNA, the CDR3 is TGCAGCGTTAGACAGGGAACCACTGAAGCTTTCTTT. The V and J genes are TRBV29-1 and TRBJ1-1; 7 nucleotides align to TRBD1. The ends lost 5 bases at V and 4 bases at J; junction bases unmatched: 4. The CDR3 is 12 amino acids. Germline values: CDR1 SQVTM, CDR2 ANQGSEA. Complete variable domain (other parts from reference TRBV29-1 and TRBJ1-1): SAVISQKPSRDICQRGTSLTIQCQVDSQVTMMFWYRQQPGQSLTLIATANQGSEATYESGFVIDKFPISRPNLTFSTLTVSNMSPEDSSIYLCSVRQGTTEAFFGQGTRLTVV.

The chain links TRBV19 to TRBJ2-1, with TRBD2 identical over 16 bases. There are 16 residues in the CDR3. Germline values: CDR1 LNHDA, CDR2 SQIVND (reference sequence). The V segment lost 8 bases and the J segment 7 bases; nucleotides outside the gene matches: 8. The CDR3, as DNA: TGTGCCAGTGGGGGACTAGCGGGGGGGGCCGTAAATGAGCAGTTCTTC. This gives the protein CASGGLAGGAVNEQFF.

This clone was detected a few times. The chain is built from TRBV6-5 and TRBJ1-5; D unresolved. Germline V gene sequence: CDR1 MNHEY, CDR2 SVGAGI. V was shortened by 8 bases and J by 1 base, with 15 bases between the two germline ends. The length of the CDR3 is 15 residues. The CDR3 protein is CASRETRGSNQPQHF. The CDR3 bases are TGTGCCAGCCGCGAAACCAGAGGGAGCAATCAGCCCCAGCATTTT.

The CDR3 reads CASSGGTEPNSPLHF. The CDR3 DNA reads as TGTGCCAGTAGTGGGGGGACCGAACCGAATTCACCCCTCCACTTT. This chain uses TRBV19 with TRBJ1-6; D may be TRBD1 (5 bases). Trimming shortened V by 5 bases and J by 7 bases, and 15 bases separated the two germline ends. This CDR3 spans 15 amino acids. Germline CDR1 LNHDA, CDR2 SQIVND (reference sequence).

The rearrangement uses TRBV6-5 and TRBJ1-1; 9 bases are shared with TRBD1. Germline V gene data show CDR1 as MNHEY and CDR2 as SVGAGI. The CDR3 is made up of 14 amino acids. V shed 5 bases and J 5 bases; nucleotides not matched to a gene: 6. CDR3 in DNA: TGTGCCAGCAGTCGGACGACAGGGGGAACTGAAGCTTTCTTT. Amino acid sequence: CASSRTTGGTEAFF.

The gene calls are TRBV5-4 and TRBJ1-2; 9 nucleotides agree with TRBD1. The CDR3 is 18 residues long. Germline assignment: CDR1 SGHNT and CDR2 YYREEE (reference sequence). V was clipped by 4 bases and J by 1 base; unmatched bases: 14. CDR3 residues: CASSATTGGPSFNYGYTF. CDR3 coding DNA: TGTGCCAGCAGCGCCACGACAGGGGGTCCCTCTTTTAACTATGGCTACACCTTC. Full variable domain (missing parts from reference TRBV5-4 and TRBJ1-2): ETGVTQSPTHLIKTRGQQVTLRCSSQSGHNTVSWYQQALGQGPQFIFQYYREEENGRGNFPPRFSGLQFPNYSSELNVNALELDDSALYLCASSATTGGPSFNYGYTFGSGTRLTVV.

The chain combines TRBV9 with TRBJ2-3; the D gene is possibly TRBD1 (5 bases). Per germline, CDR1 SGDLS and CDR2 YYNGEE. The CDR3 contains 15 residues. The germline V and J ends were trimmed by 4 bases and 1 base, with 13 bases remaining between them. In nucleotides, the CDR3 is TGTGCCAGCAGCTCGGACACCCAACGCACAGATACGCAGTATTTT. Translating it yields CASSSDTQRTDTQYF.

V usage is TRBV11-3 and J usage is TRBJ2-1; D not resolved. Germline V gene lookup returns CDR1 SGHNT and CDR2 YENEEA. Trimming took 4 bases from V and 10 from J, leaving 14 bases between them. The CDR3 consists of 13 residues. The CDR3, as DNA: TGTGCCAGCAGCTCCCACCATACGCGCGAGCAGTTCTTC. Translated: CASSSHHTREQFF.

The J gene is TRBJ2-2, the V gene TRBV29-1; possible D gene TRBD1, 5 bases. The CDR3 is made up of 16 amino acids. Between the trimmed V and J ends, which lost 4 bases and 3 bases, there was a span of 18 bases. Germline assignment: CDR1 SQVTM and CDR2 ANQGSEA. The CDR3 here is CSVVDGSRGYTGELFF. CDR3 DNA sequence: TGCAGCGTTGTAGACGGCTCAAGGGGTTACACCGGGGAGCTGTTTTTT.

The chain is built from TRBV2 and TRBJ1-2; D is possibly TRBD1 (5 bases). The CDR3 consists of 16 residues. V was trimmed by 7 bases and J by 5 bases, leaving 23 bases between them. Looked up from germline, CDR1 is SNHLY and CDR2 is FYNNEI. The DNA of the CDR3 is TGTGCCAGCACCCCTACATTTCTTGGGACTTTATATGGCTACACCTTC. It translates to CASTPTFLGTLYGYTF.

The chain employs TRBV19 and TRBJ2-2; no clear D. The germline V and J ends were trimmed by 3 bases and 9 bases, with 5 bases remaining between them. Germline CDR1 reads LNHDA; CDR2 reads SQIVND (reference sequence). The CDR3 length is 11 residues. In DNA form, the CDR3 reads TGTGCCAGTAGTATGGCACGGGAGCTGTTTTTT. Translation: CASSMARELFF.

This clone was detected a few times. The chain recombines TRBV6-5 with TRBJ2-5, with 7 positions matching TRBD2. The trim removed 2 bases at V and 7 bases at J, leaving 4 bases unmatched. The CDR3 loop spans 13 amino acids. Germline loops: CDR1 MNHEY, CDR2 SVGAGI. CDR3 region: CASSYNPGGTQYF. CDR3 DNA sequence: TGTGCCAGCAGTTACAATCCGGGGGGGACCCAGTACTTC.

A few counts support this clone. The rearrangement joins TRBV29-1 to TRBJ1-4, with a tentative D call TRBD1 (6 bases). Trimming pared 4 bases from V and 4 bases from J, leaving 10 bases between. Germline CDR1 and CDR2: SQVTM and ANQGSEA. CDR3 length: 13 residues. The CDR3 loop reads CSVAQGSNEKLFF. The CDR3, as DNA: TGCAGCGTTGCGCAGGGGAGTAATGAAAAACTGTTTTTT.

The CDR3 is CAWKGGAPNYGYTF. In nucleotides, the CDR3 is TGTGCCTGGAAGGGGGGGGCCCCAAACTATGGCTACACCTTC. The chain has TRBV30 and TRBJ1-2; D perhaps matches TRBD1 (6 bases). V dropped 4 bases and J dropped 2 bases, with 14 bases sitting between them. This CDR3 contains 14 residues. Germline CDR1 reads GTSNPN; CDR2 reads SVGIG (reference sequence).

This chain links TRBV7-8 with TRBJ1-5; D may be TRBD1 (5 bases). In germline, CDR1 is SGHVS, CDR2 FQNEAQ. The germline V and J ends were trimmed by 8 bases and 4 bases, with 18 bases remaining between them. The CDR3 spans 15 residues. CDR3 sequence: CASLPGRIVNQPQHF. The CDR3 region has the DNA TGTGCCAGCCTACCAGGGAGGATCGTGAATCAGCCCCAGCATTTT.

The chain is built from TRBV7-9 and TRBJ1-4; 8 bases are a match to TRBD1. The germline CDR1 and CDR2 sequences are SEHNR and FQNEAQ (reference sequence). Unmatched junction bases numbered 13, after V lost 5 bases and J lost 8 bases. The CDR3 extends over 16 amino acids. CDR3 sequence: CASSAGQASLGEKLFF. The CDR3 bases are TGTGCCAGCAGCGCGGGACAGGCCAGTCTAGGGGAAAAACTGTTTTTT.

The V call is TRBV7-9, the J call TRBJ1-1, with 7 bases fitting TRBD1. Germline V CDR1 and CDR2: SEHNR, FQNEAQ (reference sequence). The J segment lost 1 base and the V segment lost 1 base, leaving 3 bases of the junction unmatched. The CDR3 totals 15 residues. CDR3: CASSLGGQENTEAFF. The CDR3 nucleotides read TGTGCCAGCAGCTTAGGAGGACAGGAGAACACTGAAGCTTTCTTT.

The sample holds one count of this clone. The rearrangement uses TRBV2 and TRBJ2-1; TRBD2 matches 10 bases. V shed 7 bases and J 2 bases; nucleotides not matched to a gene: 11. Germline assignment: CDR1 SNHLY and CDR2 FYNNEI. The length of the CDR3 is 17 residues. CDR3 sequence reads: CASKGSGGLITYNEQFF. The DNA for the CDR3 is TGTGCCAGCAAGGGTAGCGGGGGGTTAATAACCTACAATGAGCAGTTCTTC.

V is TRBV7-9 and J is TRBJ2-7; no clear D. CDR1 SEHNR and CDR2 FQNEAQ come from the germline V gene (reference sequence). This CDR3 is built from 12 residues. V lost 7 bases, J lost 6 bases, and 13 bases lay in between. The CDR3 nucleotides are TGTGCCAGCACTCAAGGATTAGCCGAGCAGTACTTC. Protein sequence: CASTQGLAEQYF.

This clone was observed a single time. The chain links TRBV27 to TRBJ1-6, with D maybe TRBD1 (5 bases). V gave up 6 bases and J gave up 3 bases, with 12 bases separating them. CDR3 length: 15 amino acids. Germline values: CDR1 MNHEY, CDR2 SMNVEV (reference sequence). The CDR3, as DNA: TGTGCCAGCAGATCAGGGCCTTTCTATAATTCACCCCTCCACTTT. Its translation: CASRSGPFYNSPLHF.

The chain couples TRBV5-1 to TRBJ1-1, with TRBD1 matching over 7 bases. The CDR3 contains 15 residues. Germline CDR1 SGHRS, CDR2 YFSETQ. The J segment lost 0 bases and the V segment lost 0 bases, leaving 2 bases of the junction unmatched. CDR3 protein: CASSLGDRLNTEAFF. In DNA, the CDR3 is TGCGCCAGCAGCTTGGGGGACAGACTGAACACTGAAGCTTTCTTT.

The chain has TRBV5-8 and TRBJ2-7, with 7 positions matching TRBD1. Germline V gives CDR1 SGHTS, CDR2 YDEGEE. The V gene end was trimmed by 4 bases and the J gene end by 1 base; junction bases not matched to a gene: 8. The CDR3 has 15 residues. Written as DNA, the CDR3 is TGTGCCAGCAGCCCTAAGGACAGGAGATCCTACGAGCAGTACTTC. Residues: CASSPKDRRSYEQYF.

The V and J genes are TRBV18 and TRBJ1-5; no clear D gene. Deletions cut 2 bases from V and 0 bases from J, with 11 bases between. CDR3 length equals 16 residues. Germline lookup yields CDR1 KGHSH and CDR2 LQKENI. The CDR3 sequence: CASSPISGDSNQPQHF. Here the CDR3 DNA reads TGTGCCAGCTCACCAATCTCGGGTGATAGCAATCAGCCCCAGCATTTT.

This clone was picked up a small number of times. The genes are TRBV5-6 and TRBJ2-7, with a possible D match to TRBD1 (6 bases). With 0 bases removed from V and 2 bases from J, the gap between germline ends came to 15 bases. The CDR3 sequence is 16 residues long. Germline V lookup: CDR1 SGHDT, CDR2 YYEEEE. CDR3 DNA: TGTGCCAGCAGCTTGGTTTGGCAGGGGAATACCTACGAGCAGTACTTC. This codes for CASSLVWQGNTYEQYF.

The chain employs TRBV7-2 and TRBJ1-2; possibly TRBD1 for D (6 bases). There are 15 residues in the CDR3. V was shortened by 0 bases and J by 6 bases, with 14 bases between the two germline ends. Germline V CDR1 and CDR2: SGHTA, FQGNSA. The CDR3 loop reads CASSLALQGPHGYTF. The CDR3 DNA is TGTGCCAGCAGCTTAGCGCTACAGGGCCCTCATGGCTACACCTTC.

A single count supports this clone. V and J are TRBV7-8 and TRBJ2-7, with TRBD2 as a possible D gene (8 bases). CDR3 length: 15 amino acids. Trimming shortened V by 4 bases and J by 3 bases, and 16 bases separated the two germline ends. Germline CDR1 and CDR2: SGHVS and FQNEAQ. The CDR3 spells CASSSGGGQNYEQYF. DNA for the CDR3: TGTGCCAGCAGCTCCGGGGGGGGACAGAACTACGAGCAGTACTTC.